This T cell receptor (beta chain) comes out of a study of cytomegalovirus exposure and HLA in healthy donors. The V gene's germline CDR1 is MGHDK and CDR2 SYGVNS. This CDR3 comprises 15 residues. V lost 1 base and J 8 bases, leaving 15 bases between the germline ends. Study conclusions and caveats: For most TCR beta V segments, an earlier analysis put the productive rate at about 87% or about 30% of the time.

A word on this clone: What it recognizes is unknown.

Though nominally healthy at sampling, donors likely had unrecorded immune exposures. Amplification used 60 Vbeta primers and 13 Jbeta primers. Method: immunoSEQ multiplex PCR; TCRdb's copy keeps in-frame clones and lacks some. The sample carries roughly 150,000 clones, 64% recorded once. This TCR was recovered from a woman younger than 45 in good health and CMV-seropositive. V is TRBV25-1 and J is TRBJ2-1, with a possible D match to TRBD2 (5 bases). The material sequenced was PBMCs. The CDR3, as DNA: TGTGCCAGCAGTGAATTCGGGATAGCGCACGATGAGCAGTTCTTC. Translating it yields CASSEFGIAHDEQFF.